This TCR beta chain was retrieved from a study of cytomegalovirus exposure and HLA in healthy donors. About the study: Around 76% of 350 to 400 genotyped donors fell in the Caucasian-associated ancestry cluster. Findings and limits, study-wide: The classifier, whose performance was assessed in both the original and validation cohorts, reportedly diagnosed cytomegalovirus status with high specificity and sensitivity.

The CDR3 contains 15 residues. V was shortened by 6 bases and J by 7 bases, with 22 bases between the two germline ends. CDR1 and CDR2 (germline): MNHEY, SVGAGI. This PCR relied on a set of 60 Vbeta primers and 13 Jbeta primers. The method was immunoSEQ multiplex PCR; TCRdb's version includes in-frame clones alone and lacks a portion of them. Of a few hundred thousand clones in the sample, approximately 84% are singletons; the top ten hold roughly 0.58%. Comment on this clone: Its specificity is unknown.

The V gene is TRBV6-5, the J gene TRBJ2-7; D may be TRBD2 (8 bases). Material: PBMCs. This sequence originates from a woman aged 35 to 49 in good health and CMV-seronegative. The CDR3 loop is CASSLSYRGGGEQYF. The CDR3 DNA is TGTGCCAGCAGCTTAAGCTACAGGGGCGGGGGGGAGCAGTACTTC.